The 7 T cell receptor beta chains presented below share a single source sample, sequenced in a study of T cell repertoires in cytomegalovirus infection. Their recognized antigens are unknown. In TCRdb, the reads were re-called with MiXCR into one record per CDR3 protein. The data show hundreds of thousands of distinct CDR3 sequences, with roughly a third seen just once and around an eighth held by the top ten. The sample in question was cultured CD8+ T cells from PBMCs, obtained from culture after CMV antigen stimulation. The source of these receptors is a human donor in good health (CMV status not recorded). Some clones in this sample may be carry-over from other donors' samples.

This chain uses TRBV7-3 with TRBJ2-1; TRBD2 matches 12 bases. This CDR3 region has 15 residues. J was trimmed by 9 bases and V by 2 bases; bases with no gene match: 5. Germline V CDR1 and CDR2: SGHTA, FQGTGA. CDR3 sequence: CASSLLAGGAGEQFF. Written as DNA, the CDR3 is TGTGCCAGCAGCTTACTAGCGGGGGGGGCAGGTGAGCAGTTCTTC.

The chain recombines TRBV20-1 with TRBJ2-7; D is unresolved. Per the germline V gene, CDR1 is DFQATT and CDR2 is SNEGSKA (reference sequence). This CDR3 region has 13 residues. With 0 bases removed from V and 2 bases from J, the gap between germline ends came to 8 bases. CDR3 region: CSARDVRAYEQYF. The DNA for the CDR3 is TGCAGTGCTAGAGACGTTCGGGCCTACGAGCAGTACTTC.

Points on this clonotype: A clone one base away is much larger, so this may be a read error. The V gene is TRBV7-9, the J gene TRBJ2-2, with TRBD2 matching over 10 bases. Germline V gene lookup returns CDR1 SEHNR and CDR2 FQNEAQ (reference sequence). This CDR3 has 20 residues. Here the CDR3 reads CASSAGPPGLASFGTGKLFF. The CDR3 DNA reads TGTGCCAGCAGCGCTGGACCACCGGGACTAGCGTCCTTTGGAACCGGGAAGCTGTTTTTT.

Only a few counts were recorded for this clonotype. The chain uses TRBV15 and TRBJ2-3; TRBD1 matches at 7 bases. Losses at the gene ends were 3 bases for V and 3 bases for J; bases not matched to a gene: 6. Germline-derived CDR1 and CDR2 are LNHNV and YYDKDF (reference sequence). There are 15 residues in the CDR3. The DNA of the CDR3 is TGTGCCACCAGCAGTCAGGGGGAAGCGACAGATACGCAGTATTTT. It encodes CATSSQGEATDTQYF.

This sequence joins TRBV6-8 and TRBJ1-2, with a possible D match to TRBD1 (6 bases). The CDR3 has 13 residues. Germline V CDR1 and CDR2: MNHGY, SAAAGT. Trimming pared 6 bases from V and 8 bases from J, leaving 16 bases between. CDR3 coding DNA: TGTGCCAGCAGGACCCACTACAGGGAGGGCTACACCTTC. It encodes CASRTHYREGYTF.

The chain carries TRBV12-3 or TRBV12-4 and TRBJ2-5, with D possibly matching TRBD2 (5 bases). The CDR3 is 15 residues long. V dropped 2 bases and J dropped 1 base, with 11 bases sitting between them. The CDR3 sequence: CASSLFPGSQETQYF. The CDR3 nucleotides read TGTGCCAGCAGTTTATTCCCGGGGTCCCAAGAGACCCAGTACTTC.

This clonotype has just a few counts. The chain joins TRBV14 to TRBJ2-5; D is possibly TRBD1 or TRBD2 (5 bases each). The ends were cut back, 4 bases at V and 0 bases at J, with 18 bases in the middle. The CDR3 is made up of 17 amino acids. CDR1 and CDR2 from the germline V gene are SGHDN and FVKESK. CDR3 in amino acids: CASSRFRQGRYQETQYF. The CDR3, as DNA: TGTGCCAGCAGCCGCTTTCGGCAGGGACGGTACCAAGAGACCCAGTACTTC.